This T cell receptor (beta chain) was sequenced in a study of T cell repertoires in cytomegalovirus infection. Trimming shortened V by 5 bases and J by 1 base, and 19 bases separated the two germline ends. CDR3 length equals 17 residues. CDR1 and CDR2 (germline): LNHDA, SQIVND (reference sequence). Each CDR3 protein is one row after TCRdb ran MiXCR on the reads. This repertoire shows approximately 250,000 distinct CDR3 sequences, around 12% found once; its top ten account for 1.5% to 2%. The sequencing sample was made of PBMCs. This sequence joins TRBV19 and TRBJ2-3; maybe TRBD1 (5 bases). The TCR was taken from a human donor in good health (CMV status not recorded). Some clones in this sample may be carry-over from other donors' samples. The CDR3 DNA reads as TGTGCCAGTAGTCCTCAATTAGGGGTTGCCGGCACAGATACGCAGTATTTT. Translating gives CASSPQLGVAGTDTQYF.